The source of this TCR beta chain is a study of blood T cell repertoires in COVID-19. Overall study: Both acute and convalescent COVID-19 samples were obtained from the United States, Italy and Spain. Nucleic acid was either cDNA or gDNA, and it came from T cells, B-cell-depleted T cells, or PBMCs.

V was clipped by 2 bases and J by 6 bases, with 13 bases between them. This CDR3 has 14 amino acids. CDR1 SQVTM and CDR2 ANQGSEA come from the germline V gene. This clone has only a few counts. In the original analysis: Reference gene primer amplification gave estimated nucleated cell counts. Libraries were prepared by immunoSEQ multiplex PCR; TCRdb keeps only in-frame clonotypes and omits some of them. That table furnishes V, J and clone size, whereas the DNA furnished D and trimming. The sample consists of a few hundred thousand clones, around 81% of them appearing once. This TCR derives from an older woman with acute or convalescent COVID-19. Sequences were obtained from peripheral blood. The gene calls are TRBV29-1 and TRBJ2-2; D perhaps matches TRBD2 (7 bases). CDR3 loop: CSVEIGGHPGELFF. The CDR3 DNA is TGCAGCGTTGAAATCGGGGGGCATCCCGGGGAGCTGTTTTTT.